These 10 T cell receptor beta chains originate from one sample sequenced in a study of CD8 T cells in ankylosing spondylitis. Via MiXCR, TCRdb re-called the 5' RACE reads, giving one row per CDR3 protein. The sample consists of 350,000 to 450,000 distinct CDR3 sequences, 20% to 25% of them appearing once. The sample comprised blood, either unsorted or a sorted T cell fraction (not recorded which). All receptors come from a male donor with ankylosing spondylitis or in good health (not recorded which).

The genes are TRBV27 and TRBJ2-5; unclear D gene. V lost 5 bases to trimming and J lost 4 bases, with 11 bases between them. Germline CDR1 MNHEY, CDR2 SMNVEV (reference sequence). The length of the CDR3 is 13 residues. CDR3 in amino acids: CASSPQLGETQYF. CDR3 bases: TGTGCCAGCAGTCCCCAGTTGGGAGAGACCCAGTACTTC.

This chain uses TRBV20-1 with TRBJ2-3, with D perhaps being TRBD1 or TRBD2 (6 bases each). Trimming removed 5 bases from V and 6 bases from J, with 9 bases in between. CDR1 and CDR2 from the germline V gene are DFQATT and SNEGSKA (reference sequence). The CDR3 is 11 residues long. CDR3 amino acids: CSAWGADTQYF. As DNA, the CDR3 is TGCAGTGCTTGGGGGGCGGATACGCAGTATTTT.

The CDR3 loop is CASSFDRGTEQFF. CDR3 DNA sequence: TGCGCCAGCAGCTTCGACAGGGGGACTGAGCAGTTCTTC. The chain has TRBV5-1 and TRBJ2-1, with 9 bases that match TRBD1. The CDR3 totals 13 residues. Losses at the gene ends were 2 bases for V and 9 bases for J; bases not matched to a gene: 3. Looked up from germline, CDR1 is SGHRS and CDR2 is YFSETQ.

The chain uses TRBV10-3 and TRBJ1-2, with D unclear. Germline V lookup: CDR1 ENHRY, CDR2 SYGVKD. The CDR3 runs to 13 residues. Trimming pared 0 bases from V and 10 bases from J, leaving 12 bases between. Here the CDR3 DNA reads TGTGCCATCAGTGAGTCACCTGGGTCTGACTACACCTTC. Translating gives CAISESPGSDYTF.

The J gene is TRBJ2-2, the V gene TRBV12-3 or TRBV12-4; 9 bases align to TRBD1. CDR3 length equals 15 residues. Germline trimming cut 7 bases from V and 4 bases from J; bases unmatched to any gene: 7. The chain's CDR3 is CASTLDRGGTGELFF. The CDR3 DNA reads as TGTGCCAGCACCCTCGACAGGGGGGGCACCGGGGAGCTGTTTTTT.

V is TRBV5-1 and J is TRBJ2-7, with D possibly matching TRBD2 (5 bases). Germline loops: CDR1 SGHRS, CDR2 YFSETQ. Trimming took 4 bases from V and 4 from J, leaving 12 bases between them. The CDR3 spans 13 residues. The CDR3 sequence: CASSVYSGYEQYF. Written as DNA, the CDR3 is TGCGCCAGCAGCGTCTACTCGGGGTACGAGCAGTACTTC.

The CDR3 DNA is TGTGCCAGCAGCTTAGAATCGGCTAGCTCCTACAATGAGCAGTTCTTC. Translated: CASSLESASSYNEQFF. V gene TRBV11-2 combines with J gene TRBJ2-1; no clear D. The CDR3 extends over 16 amino acids. The germline V gene encodes CDR1 SGHAT and CDR2 FQNNGV. The ends were cut back, 0 bases at V and 0 bases at J, with 9 bases in the middle.

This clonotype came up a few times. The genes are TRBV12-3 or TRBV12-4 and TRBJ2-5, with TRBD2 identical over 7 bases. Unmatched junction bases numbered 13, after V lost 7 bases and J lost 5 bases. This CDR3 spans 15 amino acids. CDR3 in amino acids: CASMGPGLRVETQYF. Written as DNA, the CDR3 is TGTGCCAGCATGGGGCCGGGACTAAGGGTGGAGACCCAGTACTTC.

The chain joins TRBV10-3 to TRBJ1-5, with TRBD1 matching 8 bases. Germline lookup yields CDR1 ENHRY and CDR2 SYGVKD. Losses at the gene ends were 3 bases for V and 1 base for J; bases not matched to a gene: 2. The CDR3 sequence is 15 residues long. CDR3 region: CAISDQGASNQPQHF. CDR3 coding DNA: TGTGCCATCAGTGACCAGGGGGCGAGCAATCAGCCCCAGCATTTT.

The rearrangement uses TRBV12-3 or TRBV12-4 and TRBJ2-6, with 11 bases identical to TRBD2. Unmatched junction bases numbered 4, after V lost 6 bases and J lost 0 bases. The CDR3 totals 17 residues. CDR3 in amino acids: CASRTLAGVSGANVLTF. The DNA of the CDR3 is TGTGCCAGCAGGACACTAGCGGGGGTCTCTGGGGCCAACGTCCTGACTTTC.